The clone carrying this TCR beta chain was detected only a few times. Its target is unknown. This specimen comes from a study of identical twins. The CDR3 sequence is 16 residues long. Germline CDR1 and CDR2: SGHVS and FNYEAQ. Trimming removed 4 bases from V and 2 bases from J, with 18 bases in between. Study-level points and caveats: In beta out-of-frame sequences, the excess sharing between twins was weaker.

TCRdb reanalysed the 5' RACE reads using MiXCR and keeps one entry per CDR3 protein. The data show under 900,000 distinct CDR3 sequences, with around an eighth seen just once and 1.5% to 2% held by the top ten. This same sample was also part of a study on yellow fever vaccine responses in identical twins.

Material: PBMCs. The origin of this receptor is a woman younger than 35 in good health. The chain has TRBV7-6 and TRBJ2-7; perhaps TRBD1 as D (6 bases). The CDR3 loop reads CASSSRTGLFPYEQYV. The DNA of the CDR3 is TGTGCCAGCAGCTCCCGAACAGGGCTCTTTCCCTACGAGCAGTACGTC.